The clone carrying this TCR beta chain was recorded many times. Its antigen is currently unknown. In germline, CDR1 is SGHRS, CDR2 YFSETQ. The CDR3 has 15 residues. Trimming cost V 4 bases and J 11 bases, with 21 bases left between them. The data were obtained in a study of T cells after yellow fever vaccination. The authors made TCR cDNA by 5'RACE template switching, adding a universal primer site and UMIs. TCRdb recomputed calls from the 5' RACE reads with MiXCR, one row per CDR3 protein. The repertoire holds more than 200,000 distinct CDR3 sequences, with roughly 4% as singletons. Study-wide findings and caveats: After the booster, 96% of CD4 and 75% to 90% of CD8 primary-response clones were re-detected. Although most clonotypes did not, a small share appeared in both CD4 and CD8 compartments. Abundant bulk-population clonotypes could contaminate the FACS-sorted repertoires.

The TCR was taken from a young man who received the YFV17D yellow fever vaccine. The material was PBMCs, obtained 15 days after the yellow fever booster vaccination. The chain is built from TRBV5-1 and TRBJ1-4; the D gene is possibly TRBD1 (6 bases). In DNA form, the CDR3 reads TGCGCCAGCAGCAATAAGGGGGACCCCGGACGGAAACTGTTTTTT. Translating gives CASSNKGDPGRKLFF.